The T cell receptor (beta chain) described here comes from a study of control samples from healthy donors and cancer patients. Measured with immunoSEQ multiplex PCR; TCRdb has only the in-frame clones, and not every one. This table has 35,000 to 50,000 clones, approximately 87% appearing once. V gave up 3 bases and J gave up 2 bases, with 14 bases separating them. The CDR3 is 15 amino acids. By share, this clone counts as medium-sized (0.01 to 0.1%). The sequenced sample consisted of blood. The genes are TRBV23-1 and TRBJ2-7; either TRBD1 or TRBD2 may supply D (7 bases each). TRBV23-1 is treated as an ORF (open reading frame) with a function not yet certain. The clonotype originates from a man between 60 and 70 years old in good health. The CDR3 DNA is TGCGCCAGCAGTCAGGGGGGGACAGACACCTACGAGCAGTACTTC. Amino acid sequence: CASSQGGTDTYEQYF.